This T cell receptor beta chain was captured by sequencing in a study of blood T cells in healthy people across ages (dated by TCRdb to the mid-2010s). The study in broad terms: Template switching captured roughly one uniquely barcoded TCR beta cDNA molecule per two T cells in model experiments. To track age-related changes in TCR beta repertoire diversity, the study relied on deep sequencing normalized with unique cDNA molecular identifiers. The donors were divided into four age groups: young (average 16 years), middle-aged (around 37), aged (approximately 62) and long-lived (82). To avoid experimental bias, donors of different ages were distributed randomly across sequencing lanes. The study analyzed two additional independent replicas of 1 million unique cDNA reads from the same blood draw for two donors, one aged 18 to 29 and one aged 80 or older. What the authors observed across the whole study: Estimates of total diversity based on one million sequenced T cells were considered lower bounds and underestimates. There was a strong correlation between observed TCR beta diversity and the percentage of naive T cells measured by flow cytometry. Conclusive comparison of naive and antigen-experienced compartments was prevented by the profiling of bulk unsorted PBMCs. Observed TCR beta diversity per million T cells fell roughly linearly with age, and a significant reduction was already apparent by age roughly 41. Compared with the aged group, the long-lived group had more naive CD4+ T cells, fewer expanded clones and increased TCR diversity, suggesting age selection. Donor CMV infection status was unknown, potentially confounding age-related changes in expanded clonotypes.

The donors were roughly 40 Caucasian individuals from Russia, aged roughly 6 to 100 years, who were systemically healthy. Each donor gave ten milliliters of peripheral blood, drawn into EDTA-treated Vacutainer tubes. Ficoll-Paque density-gradient centrifugation was used to isolate PBMCs, with at least 7 million per sample. Total RNA was extracted from PBMCs with Trizol reagent, with at least 5.5 micrograms obtained per sample. Naive CD45RAhigh/CD27high T cell percentages were measured by flow cytometry on a PBMC aliquot from every donor. Library prep was done by 5' RACE. These reads were obtained on an Illumina HiSeq 2500. A second PCR of 7 to 11 cycles was run with a J-beta primer mix and a sample-barcoded 5' primer. Each TCR beta cDNA molecule received a unique molecular identifier from a template-switch 5' adaptor carrying 12 random nucleotides. At least 2.5 million CDR3-containing paired-end reads were obtained from each sample. First-strand cDNA synthesis was performed from all RNA using the Mint cDNA synthesis kit, with priming by a TRBC-specific oligonucleotide. All cDNA was treated with uracil-DNA glycosylase and then went through a first 18-cycle PCR with the universal primers M1SS and BC2_uni_R. Per the source publication's procedure: Each sample was normalized by randomly selecting 1 million high-quality reads, each carrying a distinct molecular identifier. Instead of being binned into consensus sequences, reads with shared molecular identifiers were discarded. MiTCR, run with a Q25 quality threshold and the strictest error-elimination algorithm, handled CDR3 identification, clonotype clustering and error correction. A nonparametric unseen species model using Euler transformation provided a lower-bound estimate of total TCR beta diversity. TCRdb reprocessed the public reads (quality trimming at Q25 with fastp, clone calling with MiXCR) and kept in-frame beta chains. One record per CDR3 amino acid sequence lists the most common genes and DNA. The V and J calls follow TCRdb's processing rather than the paper's. This sample is represented by about 1 million distinct CDR3 sequences; more than 40% of them were singletons. Of the sample, approximately 17% is held by the ten largest clones.

Regarding this clonotype: Its cognate antigen has yet to be identified. No much larger clonotype is one base removed from it; base qualities were not supplied.

Reading from cysteine to phenylalanine, the CDR3 counts 14 amino acids. CDR3 DNA is the only sequence kept; it has 42 bases, read in frame from the first base. V ends up 5 bases short and J 3 bases short, with an unmatched junction base count of 6. In the germline V gene (reference sequence), CDR1 corresponds to DFQATT and CDR2 to SNEGSKA. This TCR was sampled from a woman aged 60-75 years in good health. Recombination connected TRBV20-1 to TRBJ2-5; the junction holds 10 bases that match TRBD1. Sequenced: blood. The CDR3 corresponds to CSADRGRGEETQYF. At the DNA level, the sequence is TGCAGTGCTGACAGGGGGCGCGGGGAAGAGACCCAGTACTTC.